This TCR beta chain was profiled in a study of glioma-infiltrating T cells. Study-wide context: Dexamethasone exposure before glioma surgery was limited to six or fewer days. Study-wide findings and caveats: Signature shared blood CDR3 motifs were enriched in low-divergence and depleted in high-divergence patients.

The iRepertoire nested amplicon-rescue multiplex PCR amplified TCR alpha and beta CDR3s from RNA. Tissue mRNA or PBMC total RNA, roughly 95-400 ng, went into one-step reverse transcription and amplification. Via MiXCR, TCRdb re-called the multiplex PCR reads, giving one row per CDR3 protein. The table records a few hundred thousand distinct CDR3 sequences, 41% of them present only once. V lost 5 bases and J lost 0, with 8 bases in between. CDR3 size: 13 residues. Germline values: CDR1 LGHDT, CDR2 YNNKEL (reference sequence). There are a few counts of this clonotype. Its antigen is unidentified. The material sequenced was glioma tissue, nonneoplastic brain tissue, or PBMCs (not recorded which). The chain employs TRBV3-1 and TRBJ2-7; D could derive from TRBD1 or TRBD2 (5 bases each). The origin of this receptor is a human donor with low-grade glioma or glioblastoma, undergoing nonglioma brain surgery, or in good health (not recorded which). The CDR3 nucleotides are TGTGCCAGCAGCGACGGGACCTCCTACGAGCAGTACTTC. Translating it yields CASSDGTSYEQYF.